Listed below are T cell receptor delta chains from one sample, sequenced in a study of Vδ1+ human thymocytes. TCRdb re-processed the multiplex PCR reads using CATT. The sample records 80,000 or so delta-chain clones, around 35% being singletons. The specimen sequenced was Vdelta1+ gamma-delta thymocytes from the thymus. The receptors were sampled from a boy in the first two years of life who had congenital heart surgery. Both conserved end residues are part of each CDR3. D genes are given only for firm matches. For some rows the clone size is stated as once, few or many, or as a class when expanded; others skip it.

V gene,J gene,D gene,clone size,CDR3 DNA,CDR3 protein
TRDV1,TRDJ1,TRDD3,few,TGTGCTCTTGGGGAATTACGGTCCCTCTGGGGGACACCCTCCTGGTACACCGATAAACTCATCTTT,CALGELRSLWGTPSWYTDKLIF
TRDV1,TRDJ1,.,few,TGTGCTCTTGGGGAACTACGCTTTACTGGTGCGTACACCGATAAACTCATCTTT,CALGELRFTGAYTDKLIF
TRDV1,TRDJ1,.,.,TGTGCTCTTGGGGAACTTTTACGGGGGACCGATAAACTCATCTTT,CALGELLRGTDKLIF
TRDV1,TRDJ1,TRDD3,.,TGTGCTCTTGGGGAACCTCCCTTACAGAGGACCCTGGGGGGGCCTAAACTCATCTTT,CALGEPPLQRTLGGPKLIF
TRDV1,TRDJ1,TRDD3,few,TGTGCTCTTGGGGAACTGGGGCATTCCTACTGGGGGATACCGATCGATAAACTCATCTTT,CALGELGHSYWGIPIDKLIF
TRDV2,TRDJ1,.,.,TGTGCCACCGGTTGGGCCGAGTACACCGATAAACTCATCTTT,CATGWAEYTDKLIF
TRDV1,TRDJ1,TRDD3,.,TGTGCTCTTGGGGAACTGTACTCGATATACTGGGGGACACCTATCGTCGATAAACTCATCTTT,CALGELYSIYWGTPIVDKLIF
TRDV1,TRDJ2,TRDD2,.,TGTGCTCTTGGGGAACTTTTGCCTTCCTCGTACTGGCGGAGCCAGGGGACAGCACAACTCTTCTTT,CALGELLPSSYWRSQGTAQLFF
TRDV1,TRDJ1,.,.,TGTGCTCTTAGAAGAGTGGGGGCCTTGTACACCGATAAACTCATCTTT,CALRRVGALYTDKLIF
TRDV1,TRDJ1,TRDD3,.,TGTGCTCTTGGGACCACGAAATTCCTACTGGGGGATACGGGGCTATACACCGATAAACTCATCTTT,CALGTTKFLLGDTGLYTDKLIF
TRDV1,TRDJ1,TRDD3,few,TGTGCTCTTGTTGCCGTCCCAGCTATTACTGGGGGATACGAGTACACCGATAAACTCATCTTT,CALVAVPAITGGYEYTDKLIF
TRDV1,TRDJ1,.,.,TGTGCTCTTGGGGAAAGGCCCCCCGGGACACTCATCTTT,CALGERPPGTLIF
TRDV1,TRDJ1,TRDD3,few,TGTGCTCTTGGGGAAGTGGTGAGCGACTACTGGGGGATAAAAATGTGGGGCACCGATAAACTCATCTTT,CALGEVVSDYWGIKMWGTDKLIF
TRDV1,TRDJ1,TRDD3,.,TGTGCTCTTGGGGAACAATCTTCCCGGTACTGGGGGACCTACACCGATAAACTCATCTTT,CALGEQSSRYWGTYTDKLIF
TRDV1,TRDJ1,TRDD3,.,TGTGCTCTTGGGGAACTATCGGCTCACCCAGAATCTACTGGGGGATACTCTACCGATAAACTCATCTTT,CALGELSAHPESTGGYSTDKLIF
TRDV1,TRDJ1,TRDD3,.,TGTGCTCTTGTAACTCCTTGTACTGGGGGACCCCTAACCGATAAACTCATCTTT,CALVTPCTGGPLTDKLIF
TRDV1,TRDJ1,TRDD3,.,TGTGCTCTTGGGGGACCCCCGGCGCTCCTGGGGGAGCTTAACACCGATAAACTCATCTTT,CALGGPPALLGELNTDKLIF